This is a list of T cell receptor beta chains from one sample in a study of T-cell reconstitution after alpha-beta-depleted transplantation in children. One entry per CDR3 protein results from TCRdb running MiXCR on the PCR reads. The data hold hundreds of thousands of distinct CDR3 sequences, with roughly 15% observed a single time. The specimen comprised PBMCs from the stem cell graft donor, sampled from the stem cell graft. The receptors originated from a human donor who donated a stem cell graft to a child with acute myeloid leukemia. CDR3s include the opening cysteine and the closing phenylalanine or tryptophan. D genes are given only for firm matches.

v_gene,j_gene,d_gene,CDR3aa
TRBV4-2,TRBJ1-1,-,CASSQDLGEGMNTEAFF
TRBV20-1,TRBJ2-3,-,CSAQDGRLTDTQYF
TRBV7-2,TRBJ1-5,-,CASSLGRYSNQPQHF
TRBV7-2,TRBJ2-5,-,CASTRTRGVVETQYF
TRBV20-1,TRBJ2-5,-,CSARDKWTQYF
TRBV6-5,TRBJ2-6,-,CASSSPGPGANVLTF
TRBV3-1,TRBJ2-3,-,CASSPRDSLSTDTQYF
TRBV20-1,TRBJ2-5,-,CSAITGDQETQYF
TRBV12-3/TRBV12-4,TRBJ2-2,-,CASSLRGVGELFF
TRBV10-2,TRBJ1-1,-,CASSESGGGSEAFF
TRBV6-2/TRBV6-3,TRBJ2-7,-,CASSQTVYEQYF